The 27 T cell receptor beta chains listed next were all sequenced from one sample in a study of T-cell reconstitution after alpha-beta-depleted transplantation in children. It was with unique molecular identifiers that the TCRbeta library was prepared. MiXCR, applied by TCRdb to the PCR reads, yields one record per CDR3 protein. The table has about 470,000 distinct CDR3 sequences, about 45% seen once. The specimen comprised PBMCs, sampled before TCRalphabeta/CD19-depleted stem cell transplant. The receptors originated from a girl aged 2-10 years with aplastic anemia, due to receive a stem cell transplant.

The gene calls are TRBV11-1 and TRBJ2-5; 9 positions match TRBD2. Trimming cost V 3 bases and J 3 bases; bases outside gene matches: 14. The germline CDR1 and CDR2 sequences are SGHAT and FQDESV (reference sequence). The CDR3 sequence is 18 residues long. In DNA, the CDR3 is TGTGCCAGCAGCTTCCCATTAGCGGGAGACTCAACAGAAGAGACCCAGTACTTC. It yields the protein CASSFPLAGDSTEETQYF.

The J gene is TRBJ2-7, the V gene TRBV20-1; 9 bases map to TRBD1. The CDR3 is made up of 14 amino acids. J was trimmed by 5 bases and V by 6 bases; bases with no gene match: 11. Per the germline V gene, CDR1 is DFQATT and CDR2 is SNEGSKA (reference sequence). The CDR3 DNA sequence: TGCAGTGCCCGAGGCAGGACAGGGGTCCACGAGCAGTACTTC. It translates to CSARGRTGVHEQYF.

This chain uses TRBV12-3 or TRBV12-4 with TRBJ2-7; TRBD1 aligns across 9 bases. This CDR3 has 13 residues. J gave up 11 bases and V 1 base, and 6 bases lay outside the gene matches. CDR3 in amino acids: CASSLEDRGRKYF. As DNA, the CDR3 is TGTGCCAGCAGTTTAGAGGACAGGGGACGAAAGTACTTC.

The sample holds a few counts of this clonotype. This chain links TRBV28 with TRBJ2-4, with 9 bases aligning to TRBD1. V lost 6 bases, J lost 4 bases, and 10 bases stayed unmatched. Germline-derived CDR1 and CDR2 are MDHEN and SYDVKM. The CDR3 length is 16 residues. CDR3 protein: CASRGQGGVGKNIQYF. CDR3 nucleotides: TGTGCCAGCAGGGGACAGGGAGGTGTGGGGAAAAACATTCAGTACTTC.

This clonotype was recorded many times. In DNA form, the CDR3 reads TGTGCCAGCAGTTTCAGACTGACAGATACGCAGTATTTT. The encoded protein is CASSFRLTDTQYF. The chain carries TRBV28 and TRBJ2-3; D not resolved. Germline loops: CDR1 MDHEN, CDR2 SYDVKM. The CDR3 is made up of 13 amino acids. Trimming took off 3 bases at V and 3 bases at J, with 7 bases between the two ends.

This clonotype was picked up many times. The chain couples TRBV9 to TRBJ2-1, with TRBD2 as a possible D gene (5 bases). V was shortened by 1 base and J by 8 bases, with 13 bases between the two germline ends. This CDR3 has 14 amino acids. CDR1 and CDR2 (germline): SGDLS, YYNGEE. CDR3 bases: TGTGCCAGCAGCGTAAGGACCACTAGTCATGAGCAGTTCTTC. It translates to CASSVRTTSHEQFF.

The chain links TRBV7-3 to TRBJ2-1; 8 bases align to TRBD2. V lost 3 bases to trimming and J lost 4 bases; unmatched junction nucleotides: 8. CDR1 and CDR2 from the germline V gene are SGHTA and FQGTGA. This CDR3 has 16 residues. DNA of the CDR3: TGTGCCAGCAGCTTCCCTACGGGGGGGAAATACAATGAGCAGTTCTTC. Translation: CASSFPTGGKYNEQFF. Full variable domain (remainder filled in from reference TRBV7-3 and TRBJ2-1): GAGVSQTPSNKVTEKGKYVELRCDPISGHTALYWYRQSLGQGPEFLIYFQGTGAADDSGLPNDRFFAVRPEGSVSTLKIQRTERGDSAVYLCASSFPTGGKYNEQFFGPGTRLTVL.

The rearrangement uses TRBV3-1 and TRBJ2-1; 9 bases are a match to TRBD1. CDR3 length: 14 amino acids. Trimming at V came to 9 bases and at J to 9 bases, leaving 12 bases not matched to a gene. CDR1 LGHDT and CDR2 YNNKEL come from the germline V gene (reference sequence). This CDR3 reads CASCPRDRDGEQFF. The CDR3 DNA sequence: TGTGCCAGTTGCCCCCGGGACAGGGATGGTGAGCAGTTCTTC.

The chain is built from TRBV6-1 and TRBJ1-5; D perhaps matches TRBD1 (6 bases). Trimming removed 8 bases from V and 5 bases from J, with 13 bases in between. Germline CDR1 and CDR2: MNHNS and SASEGT. CDR3 size: 13 residues. CDR3 DNA: TGTGCCAGCTCCTCCGGGGGCGATCAGCCCCAGCATTTT. Translating gives CASSSGGDQPQHF.

In its sample, this clonotype was seen many times. The V gene is TRBV27, the J gene TRBJ2-1; weak D call: TRBD1 (6 bases). V was pared by 3 bases and J by 6 bases, with 12 bases between. Germline lookup yields CDR1 MNHEY and CDR2 SMNVEV (reference sequence). The length of the CDR3 is 14 residues. The CDR3, as DNA: TGTGCCAGCAGTTTGGGGGCTACCTCCAATGAGCAGTTCTTC. It codes for CASSLGATSNEQFF.

The sample holds a few counts of this clonotype. The chain joins TRBV12-3 or TRBV12-4 to TRBJ1-4; D is unclear. The ends were cut back, 0 bases at V and 8 bases at J, with 10 bases in the middle. This CDR3 comprises 14 residues. The CDR3 nucleotides read TGTGCCAGCAGTTTAGCGCTATCGGGCGAAAAACTGTTTTTT. Protein sequence: CASSLALSGEKLFF.

The V call is TRBV20-1, the J call TRBJ2-7, with 11 bases lining up with TRBD2. V gave up 3 bases and J gave up 3 bases; unmatched junction bases: 4. In germline, CDR1 is DFQATT, CDR2 SNEGSKA (reference sequence). The CDR3 has 14 residues. CDR3 residues: CSARGLAVHYEQYF. The CDR3 DNA reads TGCAGTGCTAGGGGACTAGCGGTTCACTACGAGCAGTACTTC.

Many counts were recorded for this clonotype. The chain employs TRBV3-1 and TRBJ2-1; D remains ambiguous. Trimming removed 0 bases at V and 12 bases at J, with 9 bases between. The CDR3 is 12 amino acids. The germline CDR1 and CDR2 sequences are LGHDT and YNNKEL (reference sequence). The CDR3 protein is CASSQEGRRQFF. CDR3 bases: TGTGCCAGCAGCCAAGAGGGAAGGAGGCAGTTCTTC.

The chain has TRBV20-1 and TRBJ2-3; 15 bases line up with TRBD2. V lost 3 bases to trimming and J lost 0 bases; unmatched junction nucleotides: 4. Germline CDR1 is DFQATT and CDR2 is SNEGSKA (reference sequence). The CDR3 totals 17 residues. This CDR3 is CSASGLAGGASTDTQYF. In nucleotides, the CDR3 is TGCAGTGCTAGCGGACTAGCGGGAGGGGCTAGCACAGATACGCAGTATTTT.

This rearrangement joins TRBV20-1 to TRBJ1-2; D may be TRBD1 (5 bases). V was trimmed by 5 bases and J by 2 bases, leaving 15 bases between them. Germline-derived CDR1 and CDR2 are DFQATT and SNEGSKA (reference sequence). The CDR3 extends over 14 amino acids. The CDR3 protein is CSAQFQGRNYGYTF. In DNA form, the CDR3 reads TGCAGTGCTCAGTTTCAGGGCAGGAACTATGGCTACACCTTC.

V and J are TRBV7-3 and TRBJ2-2; 8 bases fit TRBD2. CDR1 and CDR2 from the germline V gene are SGHTA and FQGTGA. The CDR3 is made up of 14 amino acids. The trim removed 0 bases at V and 6 bases at J, leaving 0 bases unmatched. The chain's CDR3 is CASSLTLAAGELFF. In DNA, the CDR3 is TGTGCCAGCAGCTTAACACTAGCGGCCGGGGAGCTGTTTTTT.

This clonotype has ten or more counts. The rearrangement uses TRBV27 and TRBJ2-5; 9 bases align to TRBD1. The V gene end was trimmed by 1 base and the J gene end by 4 bases; junction bases not matched to a gene: 7. Germline V CDR1 and CDR2: MNHEY, SMNVEV (reference sequence). CDR3 length equals 16 residues. CDR3 DNA: TGTGCCAGCAGTTTATGGGGTTGGGGACAGGGAGAGACCCAGTACTTC. This gives the protein CASSLWGWGQGETQYF.

This clonotype was counted only a few times. The gene calls are TRBV20-1 and TRBJ2-3, with 8 bases fitting TRBD2. V trimming: 5 bases; J trimming: 1 base; junction bases outside the gene matches: 5. CDR3 size: 14 residues. The germline gives CDR1 DFQATT, CDR2 SNEGSKA (reference sequence). CDR3 residues: CSAHRREGTDTQYF. Written as DNA, the CDR3 is TGCAGTGCTCACCGGCGGGAGGGCACAGATACGCAGTATTTT.

The sample holds a few counts of this clonotype. V gene TRBV20-1 combines with J gene TRBJ2-1, with 7 bases fitting TRBD2. Germline V gene sequence: CDR1 DFQATT, CDR2 SNEGSKA (reference sequence). J gave up 6 bases and V 4 bases, and 15 bases lay outside the gene matches. The CDR3 extends over 16 amino acids. The CDR3 DNA is TGCAGTGCTATTGTAAACGGGAGGCCACAAGGCAATGAGCAGTTCTTC. Translation gives CSAIVNGRPQGNEQFF.

This clonotype occurred many times. The J gene is TRBJ2-3, the V gene TRBV7-9, with D hard to call. CDR1 is SEHNR, CDR2 FQNEAQ, per germline (reference sequence). With 2 bases removed from V and 8 bases from J, the gap between germline ends came to 11 bases. This CDR3 contains 13 residues. The CDR3 DNA follows: TGTGCCAGCAGCTTAAGTTTGGAAGGTACGCAGTATTTT. Amino acids: CASSLSLEGTQYF. The variable domain in full, with the rest retrieved from reference TRBV7-9 and TRBJ2-3, is DTGVSQNPRHKITKRGQNVTFRCDPISEHNRLYWYRQTLGQGPEFLTYFQNEAQLEKSRLLSDRFSAERPKGSFSTLEIQRTEQGDSAMYLCASSLSLEGTQYFGPGTRLTVL.

Turning to this clonotype: A much larger clone lies a single base off, so this may be a read error. The chain uses TRBV28 and TRBJ2-4; perhaps D is TRBD1 or TRBD2 (7 bases each). V shed 6 bases and J shed 0 bases, with 15 bases lying between them. The CDR3 is made up of 16 amino acids. Germline lookup yields CDR1 MDHEN and CDR2 SYDVKM. CDR3 in DNA: TGTGCCAGCAGCTGCAGGGGGGGATTAGCCAAAAACATTCAGTACTTC. It is translated as CASSCRGGLAKNIQYF.

The gene calls are TRBV10-3 and TRBJ1-5; a possible D gene is TRBD1 (5 bases). Deletions cut 3 bases from V and 3 bases from J, with 18 bases between. The CDR3 has 17 amino acids. Germline V gene data show CDR1 as ENHRY and CDR2 as SYGVKD. The DNA of the CDR3 is TGTGCCATCAGTGATTTCCCGCAGGGTAATACCAATCAGCCCCAGCATTTT. As protein: CAISDFPQGNTNQPQHF.

V usage is TRBV20-1 and J usage is TRBJ2-7; 11 bases map to TRBD2. V gave up 6 bases and J gave up 2 bases; unmatched junction bases: 6. The CDR3 is 14 amino acids. Germline CDR1 and CDR2: DFQATT and SNEGSKA (reference sequence). The CDR3 nucleotides read TGCAGTGCCTCGGGACTAGCGGTTACCTACGAGCAGTACTTC. Protein product: CSASGLAVTYEQYF.

This clonotype was picked up many times. The chain has TRBV5-5 and TRBJ1-1; 8 bases align to TRBD1. CDR1 SGHKS and CDR2 YYEKEE come from the germline V gene (reference sequence). J gave up 7 bases and V 8 bases, and 4 bases lay outside the gene matches. The CDR3 covers 11 residues. Here the CDR3 reads CASEDRGEAFF. The DNA for the CDR3 is TGTGCCAGTGAAGACAGGGGTGAAGCTTTCTTT.

The rearrangement joins TRBV7-9 to TRBJ2-1; D gene ambiguous. Germline CDR1 and CDR2: SEHNR and FQNEAQ (reference sequence). The CDR3 runs to 11 residues. Deletions cut 5 bases from V and 9 bases from J, with 8 bases between. CDR3 sequence reads: CASSIIGEQFF. The CDR3 region has the DNA TGTGCCAGCAGCATAATCGGTGAGCAGTTCTTC.

CDR3 sequence (DNA): TGCGCCAGCAAACTGACGGTGAACACTGAAGCTTTCTTT. Amino acids: CASKLTVNTEAFF. The chain recombines TRBV5-1 with TRBJ1-1; no reliable D call. Germline V gives CDR1 SGHRS, CDR2 YFSETQ. The germline V and J ends were trimmed by 6 bases and 0 bases, with 9 bases remaining between them. The CDR3 runs to 13 residues.

The chain has TRBV11-1 and TRBJ2-1, with TRBD2 matching over 10 bases. Germline V gene data show CDR1 as SGHAT and CDR2 as FQDESV (reference sequence). This CDR3 comprises 18 residues. With 0 bases clipped from V and 0 bases from J, the junction kept 5 bases outside the gene matches. CDR3 DNA: TGTGCCAGCAGCTTAGCTAGCGGGAGGCCCAGCTCCTACAATGAGCAGTTCTTC. It is translated as CASSLASGRPSSYNEQFF.